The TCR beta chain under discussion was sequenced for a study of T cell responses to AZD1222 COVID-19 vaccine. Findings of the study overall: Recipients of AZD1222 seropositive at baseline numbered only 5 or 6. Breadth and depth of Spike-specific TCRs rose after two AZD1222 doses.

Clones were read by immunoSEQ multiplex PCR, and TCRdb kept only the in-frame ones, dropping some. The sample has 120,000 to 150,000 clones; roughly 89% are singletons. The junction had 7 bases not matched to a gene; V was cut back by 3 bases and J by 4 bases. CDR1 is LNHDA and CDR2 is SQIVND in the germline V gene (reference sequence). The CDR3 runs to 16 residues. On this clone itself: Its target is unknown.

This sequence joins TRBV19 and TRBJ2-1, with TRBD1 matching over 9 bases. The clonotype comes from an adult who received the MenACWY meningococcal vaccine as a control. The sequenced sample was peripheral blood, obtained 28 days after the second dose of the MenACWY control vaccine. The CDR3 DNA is TGTGCCAGTAGTATGCAAGGACAGGGGCCGTACAATGAGCAGTTCTTC. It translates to CASSMQGQGPYNEQFF.